This passage covers 19 T cell receptor beta chains from one sample sequenced in a study of post-analysis software for immune sequencing data. Study-level findings and limits: The study found TRBV5-6, TRBV5-1 and TRBV20-1 among 4 or 5 TRBV segments more frequent in patients than controls.

Prepared TCR beta cDNA libraries contained unique molecular identifiers. TCRdb recomputed calls from the PCR reads with MiXCR, one row per CDR3 protein. The sample has some 450,000 distinct CDR3 sequences; around 40% are singletons. No cognate antigen is known for these TCRs. Sample: blood. These receptors all stem from a girl between 10 and 17 years old with multiple sclerosis.

V and J are TRBV5-5 and TRBJ1-1, with no clear D. Germline loops: CDR1 SGHKS, CDR2 YYEKEE (reference sequence). CDR3 length: 14 residues. V lost 1 base and J 6 bases, leaving 13 bases between the germline ends. The DNA for the CDR3 is TGTGCCAGCAGCTTGCAAGGTGGGCAACCTGAAGCTTTCTTT. As protein: CASSLQGGQPEAFF.

Points on this clonotype: The junction and the germline gene differ at one end; a read error may be behind it. J is TRBJ2-7 and V is TRBV28; 7 bases map to TRBD2. The CDR3 extends over 15 amino acids. Per germline, CDR1 MDHEN and CDR2 SYDVKM. CDR3 in DNA: TGTGCCACCCGGGGAGGGGCCCTTAACACCTACGGGCAGTACTTC. It specifies CATRGGALNTYGQYF.

This clonotype was seen a few times. This sequence joins TRBV5-6 and TRBJ2-1; D might be TRBD1 (5 bases). V was trimmed by 0 bases and J by 7 bases, leaving 8 bases between them. Germline V CDR1 and CDR2: SGHDT, YYEEEE. The CDR3 consists of 13 residues. For the CDR3, the DNA is TGTGCCAGCAGCTTGGACAGGCGGAATGAGCAGTTCTTC. Encoded protein: CASSLDRRNEQFF.

This sequence joins TRBV15 and TRBJ2-7; 8 bases are a match to TRBD2. Germline CDR1 reads LNHNV; CDR2 reads YYDKDF (reference sequence). The CDR3 has 16 amino acids. The J segment lost 5 bases and the V segment lost 5 bases, leaving 14 bases of the junction unmatched. For the CDR3, the DNA is TGTGCCACCAGCTACCACTTAGCGGGGTCCGCGGACGAGCAGTACTTC. As protein: CATSYHLAGSADEQYF.

The gene calls are TRBV12-3 or TRBV12-4 and TRBJ2-3; D remains unclear. The CDR3 covers 12 residues. V was clipped by 1 base and J by 5 bases, with 4 bases between them. The CDR3 loop reads CASSLDEDTQYF. CDR3 nucleotide sequence: TGTGCCAGCAGTTTAGACGAAGATACGCAGTATTTT.

Worth noting for this clonotype: Compared with germline, one end of the junction differs, possibly owing to a read error. The chain carries TRBV25-1 and TRBJ1-6, with 7 bases identical to TRBD1. The CDR3 covers 15 residues. CDR1 is MGHDK, CDR2 SYGVNS, per germline. CDR3 sequence: CASIKSGGGDSPLHF. The CDR3 DNA sequence: TGCGCCAGCATAAAATCGGGAGGGGGCGATTCACCCCTCCACTTT.

This clonotype turned up a few times. The J gene is TRBJ2-1, the V gene TRBV20-1; 10 positions match TRBD2. CDR1 and CDR2 (germline): DFQATT, SNEGSKA (reference sequence). Unmatched junction bases numbered 5, after V lost 6 bases and J lost 0 bases. The CDR3 covers 15 residues. For the CDR3, the DNA is TGCAGTGCCCCGGGACTAGCGCCCTCCTACAATGAGCAGTTCTTC. This codes for CSAPGLAPSYNEQFF.

The genes are TRBV27 and TRBJ2-7; 14 positions match TRBD2. The end of the DNA aligns better with TRBJ2-5, so the J call may be wrong. This CDR3 comprises 21 residues. Germline assignment: CDR1 MNHEY and CDR2 SMNVEV (reference sequence). CDR3 residues: CASSLWSLSRGTSGSYETQYF. As DNA, the CDR3 is TGTGCCAGCAGTTTATGGTCCCTGAGTCGGGGGACTAGCGGGAGTTATGAGACCCAGTACTTC.

V gene TRBV10-3 combines with J gene TRBJ2-7; possible D gene TRBD1, 5 bases. The CDR3 runs 14 residues. Trimming pared 3 bases from V and 0 bases from J, leaving 9 bases between. Looked up from germline, CDR1 is ENHRY and CDR2 is SYGVKD. CDR3 bases: TGTGCCATCAGTGAAAAGGGGCTCTCCTACGAGCAGTACTTC. Protein product: CAISEKGLSYEQYF.

The rearrangement uses TRBV5-6 and TRBJ1-5; D remains ambiguous. Germline CDR1 and CDR2: SGHDT and YYEEEE. V lost 3 bases and J 2 bases, leaving 9 bases between the germline ends. This CDR3 contains 14 residues. CDR3 nucleotide sequence: TGTGCCAGCAGCTGGCGGGCAGGCAATCAGCCCCAGCATTTT. As protein: CASSWRAGNQPQHF.

The chain links TRBV12-3 or TRBV12-4 to TRBJ2-1; D unclear. V lost 6 bases, J lost 10 bases, and 13 bases lay in between. The CDR3 covers 12 residues. CDR3 nucleotides: TGTGCCAGCAGCTCCCTCACTTGGGAGCAGTTCTTC. Amino acid sequence: CASSSLTWEQFF.

V gene TRBV7-2 combines with J gene TRBJ1-4; D is undetermined. Trimming took 5 bases from V and 4 from J, leaving 5 bases between them. Per the germline V gene, CDR1 is SGHTA and CDR2 is FQGNSA. The CDR3 has 12 residues. The DNA for the CDR3 is TGTGCCAGCAGCCCCCTTAATGAAAAACTGTTTTTT. Translated: CASSPLNEKLFF.

The sample holds one count of this clonotype. The chain couples TRBV9 to TRBJ2-3, with a possible D match to TRBD2 (6 bases). The CDR3 spans 17 residues. Germline V gene data show CDR1 as SGDLS and CDR2 as YYNGEE. With 0 bases removed from V and 2 bases from J, the gap between germline ends came to 16 bases. This CDR3 reads CASSVEVGRGPTDTQYF. CDR3 coding DNA: TGTGCCAGCAGCGTAGAAGTTGGGCGGGGACCCACAGATACGCAGTATTTT. Using reference TRBV9 and TRBJ2-3 for the parts outside the CDR3, the full variable domain is DSGVTQTPKHLITATGQRVTLRCSPRSGDLSVYWYQQSLDQGLQFLIQYYNGEERAKGNILERFSAQQFPDLHSELNLSSLELGDSALYFCASSVEVGRGPTDTQYFGPGTRLTVL.

The chain recombines TRBV5-1 with TRBJ2-3, with D perhaps TRBD2 (5 bases). V lost 1 base, J lost 0 bases, and 9 bases lay in between. The CDR3 length is 15 residues. Germline V gene sequence: CDR1 SGHRS, CDR2 YFSETQ. The CDR3 nucleotides read TGCGCCAGCAGCTTGTTAAGGGAGAGCACAGATACGCAGTATTTT. Amino acid sequence: CASSLLRESTDTQYF.

The genes are TRBV7-8 and TRBJ1-1; D gene unclear. The CDR3 covers 15 residues. The V gene lost 1 base and the J gene lost 0 bases, with 9 bases spanning the gap. Per germline, CDR1 SGHVS and CDR2 FQNEAQ. CDR3 sequence: CASSLEAGLNTEAFF. Here the CDR3 DNA reads TGTGCCAGCAGCTTAGAGGCAGGATTGAACACTGAAGCTTTCTTT.

This clonotype was counted ten times or more. This chain connects TRBV10-3 to TRBJ2-4, with TRBD1 identical over 7 bases. V trimming: 8 bases; J trimming: 3 bases; junction bases outside the gene matches: 4. The CDR3 is 13 residues long. Germline-derived CDR1 and CDR2 are ENHRY and SYGVKD. Written as DNA, the CDR3 is TGTGCCATCCAAGGGGGCGGCAAAAACATTCAGTACTTC. This encodes CAIQGGGKNIQYF.

The chain employs TRBV20-1 and TRBJ2-5, with TRBD2 as a possible D gene (6 bases). The germline V and J ends were trimmed by 5 bases and 2 bases, with 12 bases remaining between them. Germline V gene data show CDR1 as DFQATT and CDR2 as SNEGSKA (reference sequence). The length of the CDR3 is 13 residues. CDR3 region: CSAGGLQQETQYF. The CDR3 DNA sequence: TGCAGTGCTGGGGGACTCCAGCAAGAGACCCAGTACTTC.

CDR3 residues: CSAFETGELNTEAFF. The CDR3 bases are TGCAGTGCTTTCGAAACAGGGGAGCTGAACACTGAAGCTTTCTTT. The rearrangement joins TRBV20-1 to TRBJ1-1, with 7 bases lining up with TRBD1. CDR1 is DFQATT and CDR2 is SNEGSKA in the germline V gene (reference sequence). This CDR3 has 15 amino acids. V lost 5 bases, J lost 0 bases, and 9 bases stayed unmatched.

This chain joins TRBV4-2 and TRBJ2-1; D is perhaps TRBD1 or TRBD2 (5 bases each). The CDR3 is 17 residues long. Trimming left V 1 base short and J 2 bases short, with 15 bases between. CDR1 and CDR2 (germline): LGHNA, YNFKEQ. CDR3 DNA: TGTGCCAGCAGCCAAGGGTCCATAGTGGGGGCCTACAATGAGCAGTTCTTC. Translated: CASSQGSIVGAYNEQFF.